The 11 T cell receptor beta chains listed next were all sequenced from one sample in a study of brain metastases from non-small cell lung cancer (dated by TCRdb to between 2018 and 2021). Receptor libraries were prepared by the immunoSEQ multiplex PCR assay. TCRdb provides this immuneACCESS table in a form limited to in-frame rearrangements. Some clones are lacking; in checked studies, under half of them reflect an unresolved V gene, and why the rest are absent is not known. Recorded for this sample are about 3,200 clones; around 76% of them occurred a single time. The top ten clones comprise approximately 7.5% of the sample. Source material: primary lung tumor tissue. The cell subset or site label, read with the paper, signifies: primary lung tumor paired with brain metastasis. The receptors come from a donor at least 40 years old with non-small cell lung cancer.

V is TRBV27 and J is TRBJ1-2; no firm D call. V lost 6 bases and J 5 bases, leaving 10 bases between the germline ends. The CDR3 totals 12 residues. In germline, CDR1 is MNHEY, CDR2 SMNVEV (reference sequence). The CDR3 bases are TGTGCCAGCAGCGGACGTAATTATGGCTACACCTTC. Its protein product is CASSGRNYGYTF.

The V call is TRBV5-1, the J call TRBJ1-1; 10 nucleotides match TRBD1. The V gene's germline CDR1 is SGHRS and CDR2 YFSETQ. CDR3 size: 15 residues. The V gene end was trimmed by 4 bases and the J gene end by 6 bases; junction bases not matched to a gene: 9. CDR3 in DNA: TGCGCCAGCAGCCCACTCAGGGACAGGGGCCCTGAAGCTTTCTTT. This sequence encodes CASSPLRDRGPEAFF.

This clone has a handful of counts. The chain couples TRBV9 to TRBJ2-1, with TRBD2 as a possible D gene (5 bases). Germline V gene data show CDR1 as SGDLS and CDR2 as YYNGEE. V lost 0 bases to trimming and J lost 2 bases, with 6 bases between them. CDR3 size: 14 residues. This CDR3 is CASSVGGAYNEQFF. The CDR3 nucleotides are TGTGCCAGCAGCGTAGGGGGAGCCTACAATGAGCAGTTCTTC.

This sequence joins TRBV4-3 and TRBJ2-4, with 11 bases matching TRBD2. After removal of 1 base from V and 8 bases from J, the junction contained 4 bases not matched to a gene. The length of the CDR3 is 15 residues. CDR1 LGHNA and CDR2 YSLEER come from the germline V gene. CDR3 in DNA: TGCGCCAGCAGCCAAGTTTTTAGCGGGGGGGACATTCAGTACTTC. It encodes CASSQVFSGGDIQYF.

In its sample, this clone was seen once. The germline gene is not matched at one end of the junction; a read error may be the cause. The J gene is TRBJ2-5, the V gene TRBV9; D is uncertain. CDR1 is SGDLS and CDR2 is YYNGEE in the germline V gene. The CDR3 is 14 amino acids. The CDR3 DNA is TGTGCCAGCAGCGTAGGGTCTCTCCAAGAGATCCAGTACTTC. The encoded protein is CASSVGSLQEIQYF.

The sample holds one count of this clone. This chain links TRBV5-5 with TRBJ1-1; D call uncertain. CDR1 SGHKS and CDR2 YYEKEE come from the germline V gene (reference sequence). This CDR3 has 14 residues. V was pared by 4 bases and J by 1 base, with 11 bases between. CDR3 in amino acids: CASSPERANTEAFF. The DNA of the CDR3 is TGTGCCAGCAGCCCCGAGAGAGCGAACACTGAAGCTTTCTTT.

This clone was found a few times. Here the CDR3 reads CASSRDVTTEAFF. The CDR3 nucleotides are TGTGCCAGCAGCCGGGACGTCACCACTGAAGCTTTCTTT. This chain uses TRBV5-6 with TRBJ1-1; a weak D match, TRBD1 (5 bases). The germline V gene has CDR1 SGHDT and CDR2 YYEEEE. V lost 4 bases to trimming and J lost 4 bases, with 11 bases between them. This CDR3 comprises 13 residues. The full variable domain, in which reference TRBV5-6 and TRBJ1-1 provide the parts outside the CDR3, is DAGVTQSPTHLIKTRGQQVTLRCSPKSGHDTVSWYQQALGQGPQFIFQYYEEEERQRGNFPDRFSGHQFPNYSSELNVNALLLGDSALYLCASSRDVTTEAFFGQGTRLTVV.

This clone was seen a handful of times. The same CDR3 arises from other DNA sequences in this sample as well. V usage is TRBV15 and J usage is TRBJ2-2, with a tentative D call TRBD1 (6 bases). Germline CDR1 reads LNHNV; CDR2 reads YYDKDF (reference sequence). The CDR3 runs to 15 residues. Trimming pared 5 bases from V and 4 bases from J, leaving 14 bases between. The CDR3 loop reads CATSVEGEFTGELFF. DNA for the CDR3: TGTGCCACCAGCGTCGAGGGGGAGTTCACCGGGGAGCTGTTTTTT.

The chain employs TRBV6-5 and TRBJ1-1; D not certain. Germline V gives CDR1 MNHEY, CDR2 SVGAGI. CDR3 length: 13 amino acids. The V end was cut by 2 bases, the J end by 1 base, with 5 bases between. Written as DNA, the CDR3 is TGTGCCAGCAGTTACGGAGGGAACACTGAAGCTTTCTTT. It yields the protein CASSYGGNTEAFF.

The chain links TRBV9 to TRBJ1-1; 7 bases map to TRBD1. CDR3 length equals 17 residues. Trimming took 4 bases from V and 0 from J; bases not matched to a gene: 12. Germline CDR1 is SGDLS and CDR2 is YYNGEE. In DNA form, the CDR3 reads TGTGCCAGCAGCAGCCGACAGGGCCTACTAATGAACACTGAAGCTTTCTTT. Protein sequence: CASSSRQGLLMNTEAFF.

This clone showed up just once. This may be a read error: a much more frequent sequence differs by one nucleotide. The V call is TRBV4-1, the J call TRBJ1-3, with TRBD1 as a possible D gene (5 bases). The germline gives CDR1 MGHRA, CDR2 YSYEKL. This CDR3 region has 15 residues. The CDR3 nucleotides read TGCGCCAGCAGCCAAGATCGGGGCTCTAGAAACACCATATATTTT. Protein: CASSQDRGSRNTIYF.